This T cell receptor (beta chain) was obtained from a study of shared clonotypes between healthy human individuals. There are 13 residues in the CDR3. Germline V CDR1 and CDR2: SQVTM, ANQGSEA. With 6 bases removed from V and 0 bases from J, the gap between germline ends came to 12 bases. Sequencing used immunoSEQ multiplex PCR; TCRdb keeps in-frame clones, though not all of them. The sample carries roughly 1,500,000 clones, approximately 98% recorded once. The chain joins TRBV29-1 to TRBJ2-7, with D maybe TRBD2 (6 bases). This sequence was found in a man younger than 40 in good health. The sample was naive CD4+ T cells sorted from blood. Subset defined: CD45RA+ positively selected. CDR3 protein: CSVTGTHSYEQYF. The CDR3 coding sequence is TGCAGCGTCACCGGGACTCACTCCTACGAGCAGTACTTC.